A single sample gave rise to the 30 T cell receptor beta chains below, sequenced in a study of cytomegalovirus exposure and HLA in healthy donors. The PCR contained 60 Vbeta and 13 Jbeta primers. Repertoires were generated with immunoSEQ multiplex PCR, while TCRdb's copy carries only in-frame clones and drops some. The table includes approximately 140,000 clones, around 79% detected once. Source material: PBMCs. These receptors were collected from a middle-aged man in good health and CMV-seropositive.

The rearrangement uses TRBV11-2 and TRBJ1-2; possible D gene TRBD1, 5 bases. The length of the CDR3 is 15 residues. Germline CDR1 reads SGHAT; CDR2 reads FQNNGV. The V end lost 4 bases, the J end lost 8 bases, and 20 bases lay between the germline ends. The CDR3 reads CASSSGGVSPEGYTF. As DNA, the CDR3 is TGTGCCAGCAGCTCCGGGGGGGTAAGCCCAGAGGGCTACACCTTC.

The V and J genes are TRBV15 and TRBJ2-6; no clear D gene. The V and J ends lost 8 bases and 0 bases respectively, with 11 bases between them. Germline values: CDR1 LNHNV, CDR2 YYDKDF (reference sequence). The CDR3 consists of 15 residues. DNA for the CDR3: TGTGCCACCGGGCCGTATATCTCTGGGGCCAACGTCCTGACTTTC. Its translation: CATGPYISGANVLTF.

This clone has a handful of counts. The chain carries TRBV7-8 and TRBJ1-5; D remains unclear. V gave up 4 bases and J gave up 0 bases, with 16 bases separating them. Germline loops: CDR1 SGHVS, CDR2 FQNEAQ. The CDR3 consists of 17 residues. The CDR3 region has the DNA TGTGCCAGCAGCTACGGGAGGGCCCCTTTTAGCAATCAGCCCCAGCATTTT. Its protein is CASSYGRAPFSNQPQHF.

This clone was counted between two and nine times. CDR3 amino acids: CASSFFGQRPYEQYF. CDR3 nucleotides: TGTGCCAGCAGTTTTTTTGGTCAGCGCCCCTACGAGCAGTACTTC. The chain is built from TRBV27 and TRBJ2-7; D is unresolved. The CDR3 consists of 15 residues. Trimming took 3 bases from V and 2 from J, leaving 14 bases between them. Per germline, CDR1 MNHEY and CDR2 SMNVEV (reference sequence).

This clone has a single count. DNA of the CDR3: TGTGCCAGCAGCCGGACAGCCTCCTACGAGCAGTACTTC. This sequence encodes CASSRTASYEQYF. The rearrangement links TRBV5-8 to TRBJ2-7, with D perhaps matching TRBD1 (6 bases). There are 13 residues in the CDR3. In germline, CDR1 is SGHTS, CDR2 YDEGEE. The V end lost 4 bases, the J end lost 0 bases, and 8 bases lay between the germline ends. The variable domain in full, with the rest retrieved from reference TRBV5-8 and TRBJ2-7, is EAGVTQSPTHLIKTRGQQATLRCSPISGHTSVYWYQQALGLGLQFLLWYDEGEERNRGNFPPRFSGRQFPNYSSELNVNALELEDSALYLCASSRTASYEQYFGPGTRLTVT.

V and J are TRBV7-6 and TRBJ2-2, with 9 bases aligning to TRBD1. The CDR3 sequence is 15 residues long. The V gene end was trimmed by 5 bases and the J gene end by 9 bases; junction bases not matched to a gene: 10. CDR1 is SGHVS and CDR2 is FNYEAQ in the germline V gene. CDR3 amino acids: CASSPRDRVARELFF. CDR3 DNA: TGTGCCAGCAGCCCCCGGGACAGGGTCGCCAGGGAGCTGTTTTTT.

V and J are TRBV2 and TRBJ1-2; no definite D call. This CDR3 has 12 residues. V was shortened by 7 bases and J by 1 base, with 7 bases between the two germline ends. CDR1 is SNHLY, CDR2 FYNNEI, per germline. The CDR3 DNA reads as TGTGCCAGCAACGGGAATAACTATGGCTACACCTTC. Its protein is CASNGNNYGYTF. The complete variable domain, with remaining parts taken from reference TRBV2 and TRBJ1-2, reads EPEVTQTPSHQVTQMGQEVILRCVPISNHLYFYWYRQILGQKVEFLVSFYNNEISEKSEIFDDQFSVERPDGSNFTLKIRSTKLEDSAMYFCASNGNNYGYTFGSGTRLTVV.

This clone has more than one count but fewer than ten. The chain recombines TRBV7-8 with TRBJ1-4; 9 bases match TRBD1. The germline V gene encodes CDR1 SGHVS and CDR2 FQNEAQ. CDR3 size: 14 residues. With V trimmed by 6 bases and J by 4 bases, 3 bases remained unmatched. The CDR3 sequence is CASRLDRGNEKLFF. In nucleotides, the CDR3 is TGTGCCAGCAGGTTGGACAGGGGTAATGAAAAACTGTTTTTT.

In nucleotides, the CDR3 is TGTGCCAGCAGCTCGGGGACAGGGGCCAACTATGGCTACACCTTC. Protein sequence: CASSSGTGANYGYTF. This chain joins TRBV7-8 and TRBJ1-2; 10 nucleotides match TRBD1. V was clipped by 4 bases and J by 2 bases; unmatched bases: 4. CDR1 is SGHVS, CDR2 FQNEAQ, per germline. The CDR3 length is 15 residues.

This clone was counted a few times. The V gene is TRBV12-5, the J gene TRBJ2-1; 9 bases agree with TRBD1. After removal of 1 base from V and 5 bases from J, the junction contained 0 bases not matched to a gene. Germline V lookup: CDR1 LGHNT, CDR2 FRNRAP. The CDR3 extends over 14 amino acids. CDR3 region: CASGLGQGDNEQFF. CDR3 bases: TGTGCTAGTGGTTTGGGACAGGGGGACAATGAGCAGTTCTTC.

The J gene is TRBJ1-1, the V gene TRBV19; 7 bases match TRBD1. Germline V gene sequence: CDR1 LNHDA, CDR2 SQIVND (reference sequence). This CDR3 is built from 16 residues. Trimming at V came to 7 bases and at J to 4 bases, leaving 15 bases not matched to a gene. The CDR3 here is CASTETGTDRVTEAFF. DNA of the CDR3: TGTGCCAGTACCGAGACCGGGACAGATCGGGTCACTGAAGCTTTCTTT.

The rearrangement joins TRBV29-1 to TRBJ1-5; D is uncertain. Germline lookup yields CDR1 SQVTM and CDR2 ANQGSEA. This CDR3 spans 13 amino acids. V gave up 3 bases and J gave up 2 bases, with 8 bases separating them. CDR3 protein: CSVDGSGNQPQHF. CDR3 sequence (DNA): TGCAGCGTTGACGGGTCGGGCAATCAGCCCCAGCATTTT.

The chain links TRBV7-3 to TRBJ2-1; 8 bases fit TRBD2. CDR3 length equals 18 residues. The trim removed 2 bases at V and 7 bases at J, leaving 16 bases unmatched. Germline values: CDR1 SGHTA, CDR2 FQGTGA. CDR3 DNA sequence: TGTGCCAGCAGCTTAGCGAGTCAGGCGGGAGGTCCTGTTAATGAGCAGTTCTTC. Protein sequence: CASSLASQAGGPVNEQFF.

This chain connects TRBV19 to TRBJ2-1; 10 positions match TRBD2. Germline V gene data show CDR1 as LNHDA and CDR2 as SQIVND (reference sequence). V lost 6 bases, J lost 3 bases, and 8 bases stayed unmatched. The CDR3 is 16 amino acids. CDR3 amino acids: CASSIVTSGYYNEQFF. CDR3 DNA sequence: TGTGCCAGTAGCATTGTGACTAGCGGGTACTACAATGAGCAGTTCTTC.

The chain links TRBV7-9 to TRBJ2-6; D not certain. The CDR3 covers 17 residues. The V end was cut by 1 base, the J end by 0 bases, with 10 bases between. The V gene's germline CDR1 is SEHNR and CDR2 FQNEAQ (reference sequence). CDR3 in DNA: TGTGCCAGCAGCTTAGTCTCTACCCCCTCTGGGGCCAACGTCCTGACTTTC. It translates to CASSLVSTPSGANVLTF.

The chain is built from TRBV7-8 and TRBJ2-7; D possibly corresponds to TRBD2 (6 bases). The ends were cut back, 2 bases at V and 3 bases at J, with 26 bases in the middle. The CDR3 totals 19 residues. From germline, CDR1 is SGHVS and CDR2 FQNEAQ. The CDR3 bases are TGTGCCAGCAGCTTAATTACGCGGGGCGACCGACAGCCAAGCTACGAGCAGTACTTC. Amino acid sequence: CASSLITRGDRQPSYEQYF.

The chain couples TRBV6-4 to TRBJ2-3; D possibly corresponds to TRBD1 (6 bases). Germline V CDR1 and CDR2: MRHNA, SNTAGT. The CDR3 is 16 amino acids. The V end lost 8 bases, the J end lost 2 bases, and 20 bases lay between the germline ends. The CDR3 nucleotides are TGTGCCAGCTTTCATACGAAGGGGGAATACACAGATACGCAGTATTTT. Residues: CASFHTKGEYTDTQYF.

This chain connects TRBV11-2 to TRBJ2-5, with TRBD2 matching over 8 bases. CDR1 is SGHAT and CDR2 is FQNNGV in the germline V gene. The CDR3 is made up of 12 amino acids. J was trimmed by 11 bases and V by 5 bases; bases with no gene match: 7. The CDR3 DNA follows: TGTGCCAGCAGCCCGGGAGGGGAAGAGCAGTACTTC. Its translation is CASSPGGEEQYF. The full variable domain, in which reference TRBV11-2 and TRBJ2-5 provide the parts outside the CDR3, is EAGVAQSPRYKIIEKRQSVAFWCNPISGHATLYWYQQILGQGPKLLIQFQNNGVVDDSQLPKDRFSAERLKGVDSTLKIQPAKLEDSAVYLCASSPGGEEQYFGPGTRLLVL.

The gene calls are TRBV9 and TRBJ1-1, with D uncertain. Trimming removed 3 bases at V and 3 bases at J, with 15 bases between. This CDR3 contains 15 residues. Per germline, CDR1 SGDLS and CDR2 YYNGEE. The CDR3 sequence is CASSAPGRTDTEAFF. The DNA for the CDR3 is TGTGCCAGCAGCGCACCCGGGAGGACGGACACTGAAGCTTTCTTT.

Worth noting for this clone: The junction departs from the called germline gene at one end, perhaps through a read error. The J gene is TRBJ2-3, the V gene TRBV6-1; TRBD1 matches 7 bases. This CDR3 region has 12 residues. The germline V gene encodes CDR1 MNHNS and CDR2 SASEGT. The CDR3 reads CTSSGDSYTQYF. As DNA, the CDR3 is TGTACCAGCAGTGGGGACAGCTATACGCAGTATTTT.

This chain uses TRBV4-1 with TRBJ2-3; 7 bases map to TRBD1. This CDR3 is 12 amino acids long. Looked up from germline, CDR1 is MGHRA and CDR2 is YSYEKL. J gave up 12 bases and V 0 bases, and 3 bases lay outside the gene matches. The CDR3 DNA sequence: TGCGCCAGCAGCCAAGAGAGGGGGCCTCAGTATTTT. Protein product: CASSQERGPQYF.

The genes are TRBV19 and TRBJ1-5; no firm D call. Germline CDR1 and CDR2: LNHDA and SQIVND (reference sequence). The V end was cut by 5 bases, the J end by 1 base, with 12 bases between. The CDR3 loop spans 15 amino acids. The DNA for the CDR3 is TGTGCCAGTAGTCCCGGCGTGGGCAGCAATCAGCCCCAGCATTTT. Its translation is CASSPGVGSNQPQHF.

The chain recombines TRBV19 with TRBJ2-7; 7 bases fit TRBD1. The junction had 20 bases not matched to a gene; V was cut back by 5 bases and J by 7 bases. In germline, CDR1 is LNHDA, CDR2 SQIVND (reference sequence). The CDR3 is 17 residues long. The CDR3 protein is CASSPPIVQGTTGEQYF. The CDR3 nucleotides read TGTGCCAGTAGTCCCCCGATCGTACAGGGGACGACTGGTGAGCAGTACTTC.

This chain joins TRBV6-6 and TRBJ1-5; perhaps TRBD1 as D (6 bases). V was clipped by 10 bases and J by 5 bases, with 18 bases between them. Germline V gene data show CDR1 as MNHNY and CDR2 as SVGAGI (reference sequence). The CDR3 totals 14 residues. CDR3 region: CATQRGADYQPQHF. Here the CDR3 DNA reads TGTGCCACCCAACGGGGGGCTGACTATCAGCCCCAGCATTTT.

V is TRBV11-3 and J is TRBJ2-2; 9 positions agree with TRBD1. Per the germline V gene, CDR1 is SGHNT and CDR2 is YENEEA. The CDR3 has 14 amino acids. V shed 5 bases, J shed 4 bases, and the junction held 2 bases outside the gene matches. CDR3 sequence reads: CASSPGQGTGELFF. CDR3 bases: TGTGCCAGCAGCCCGGGACAGGGCACCGGGGAGCTGTTTTTT. The entire variable domain, with the rest obtained from reference TRBV11-3 and TRBJ2-2, is as follows: EAGVVQSPRYKIIEKKQPVAFWCNPISGHNTLYWYLQNLGQGPELLIRYENEEAVDDSQLPKDRFSAERLKGVDSTLKIQPAELGDSAVYLCASSPGQGTGELFFGEGSRLTVL.

This chain links TRBV7-2 with TRBJ2-1; 7 positions match TRBD2. The CDR3 is 13 residues long. V lost 4 bases, J lost 12 bases, and 9 bases stayed unmatched. Per germline, CDR1 SGHTA and CDR2 FQGNSA. DNA for the CDR3: TGTGCCAGCAGCTATGGGACCCCGGGGGGGCAGTTCTTC. Translation: CASSYGTPGGQFF.

This clone was seen a few times. V and J are TRBV15 and TRBJ2-1; 14 bases are a match to TRBD2. The CDR3 sequence is 17 residues long. The germline CDR1 and CDR2 sequences are LNHNV and YYDKDF (reference sequence). Trimming at V came to 4 bases and at J to 1 base, leaving 3 bases not matched to a gene. The CDR3 loop is CATSTGLAGGSYNEQFF. DNA of the CDR3: TGTGCCACCAGCACAGGACTAGCGGGAGGATCCTACAATGAGCAGTTCTTC.

This clone was observed a single time. This rearrangement joins TRBV29-1 to TRBJ2-2; weak D call: TRBD1 (5 bases). The germline V gene encodes CDR1 SQVTM and CDR2 ANQGSEA. The CDR3 sequence is 12 residues long. The V gene lost 4 bases and the J gene lost 4 bases, with 7 bases spanning the gap. The DNA for the CDR3 is TGCAGCGTTGTGCAGGGCACCGGGGAGCTGTTTTTT. Encoded protein: CSVVQGTGELFF.

This chain links TRBV9 with TRBJ1-2, with D hard to call. This CDR3 has 12 residues. The germline V gene encodes CDR1 SGDLS and CDR2 YYNGEE. Trimming cost V 4 bases and J 8 bases, with 12 bases left between them. The CDR3 DNA is TGTGCCAGCAGCTCGGAGATAAGGGGCTACACCTTC. Protein sequence: CASSSEIRGYTF. Together with reference TRBV9 and TRBJ1-2, the CDR3 gives the full variable domain: DSGVTQTPKHLITATGQRVTLRCSPRSGDLSVYWYQQSLDQGLQFLIQYYNGEERAKGNILERFSAQQFPDLHSELNLSSLELGDSALYFCASSSEIRGYTFGSGTRLTVV.

The CDR3 DNA reads TGTGCCAGCAGCTTGAACGACAGGGTGGACTACGAGCAGTACTTC. It yields the protein CASSLNDRVDYEQYF. The genes are TRBV7-6 and TRBJ2-7; 7 bases are shared with TRBD1. V lost 3 bases to trimming and J lost 3 bases; unmatched junction nucleotides: 8. The CDR3 covers 15 residues. The germline CDR1 and CDR2 sequences are SGHVS and FNYEAQ.